The clone carrying this T cell receptor beta chain was recorded at least ten times. The antigen is not known. The CDR3 consists of 17 residues. V was pared by 0 bases and J by 5 bases, with 14 bases of the junction left unmatched. Germline lookup yields CDR1 DFQATT and CDR2 SNEGSKA (reference sequence). Attachment of unique molecular identifiers was made to individual cDNA molecules. In TCRdb, the 5' RACE reads were re-called with MiXCR into one record per CDR3 protein. The sample records roughly 52,000 distinct CDR3 sequences, less than 7.5% being singletons. The data were obtained in a study of early T cells in non-severe SARS-CoV-2 infection. Study as a whole: Chains were unpaired, as sequencing was done on bulk RNA from unsorted whole blood.

Overall study findings and caveats: Anti-spike CD8 responses were favored in VDJdb matching, and private and CD4 specificities were missed.

This clonotype originated in an adult who was a healthcare worker with PCR-confirmed SARS-CoV-2 infection or an uninfected control (not recorded which). This material consisted of whole blood, taken at baseline. This sequence joins TRBV20-1 and TRBJ2-3, with TRBD2 matching over 7 bases. The CDR3 DNA is TGCAGTGCTAGAGATTGGGGGTCAGGGAGGGACCTAGATACGCAGTATTTT. It yields the protein CSARDWGSGRDLDTQYF.